Below, 5 T cell receptor beta chains from the same sample are listed, as sequenced in a study of blood T cell repertoires in COVID-19. Repertoires were generated with immunoSEQ multiplex PCR, while TCRdb's copy carries only in-frame clones and drops some. This sample has approximately 74,000 clones; 84% occur once, and the top ten carry about 37%. Sequenced input: peripheral blood. These receptors originate from an older man with acute or convalescent COVID-19.

This clone was found a few times. The chain couples TRBV19 to TRBJ2-7; 8 nucleotides agree with TRBD1. V was clipped by 7 bases and J by 6 bases; unmatched bases: 17. The CDR3 loop spans 16 amino acids. Germline V gene data show CDR1 as LNHDA and CDR2 as SQIVND (reference sequence). The CDR3 region is CASTPVWGRGLGEQYF. The CDR3 region has the DNA TGTGCCAGTACCCCCGTGTGGGGCAGGGGGCTTGGCGAGCAGTACTTC.

The gene calls are TRBV7-2 and TRBJ2-5, with 8 bases aligning to TRBD2. The CDR3 totals 15 residues. Germline trimming cut 0 bases from V and 7 bases from J; bases unmatched to any gene: 7. Germline V lookup: CDR1 SGHTA, CDR2 FQGNSA. The CDR3 spells CASSLALNGGGTQYF. As DNA, the CDR3 is TGTGCCAGCAGCTTAGCGCTAAACGGGGGGGGGACCCAGTACTTC.

The genes are TRBV6-6 and TRBJ2-7; 9 bases align to TRBD2. J lost 2 bases, V lost 6 bases, and 8 bases had no gene match. Germline assignment: CDR1 MNHNY and CDR2 SVGAGI (reference sequence). The CDR3 sequence is 15 residues long. Here the CDR3 DNA reads TGTGCCAGCAGAAATGGACTAGCGCCTACCTACGAGCAGTACTTC. It codes for CASRNGLAPTYEQYF.

This clone was recorded only once. The CDR3 DNA sequence: TGTGCCAGTAGGGGAGGAGGGGTCGGGAATCAGCCCCAGCATTTT. Its protein is CASRGGGVGNQPQHF. The gene calls are TRBV19 and TRBJ1-5; weak D call: TRBD1 (5 bases). Trimming shortened V by 6 bases and J by 4 bases, and 16 bases separated the two germline ends. The CDR3 covers 15 residues. Germline V gene data show CDR1 as LNHDA and CDR2 as SQIVND (reference sequence).

V and J are TRBV6-5 and TRBJ2-7; 8 bases line up with TRBD1. CDR3 length: 15 amino acids. J was trimmed by 0 bases and V by 5 bases; bases with no gene match: 6. Germline CDR1 reads MNHEY; CDR2 reads SVGAGI. For the CDR3, the DNA is TGTGCCAGCAGTCTTGAGGGGACAGGCTCCTACGAGCAGTACTTC. Translated: CASSLEGTGSYEQYF.